A selection of T cell receptor beta chains follows, all from one sample in a study of T cells in localized non-small cell lung cancer. Sequencing was performed with immunoSEQ multiplex PCR; in TCRdb, only in-frame clones are kept and a portion is missing. The sample consists of about 24,000 clones, roughly 87% of them appearing once. This specimen consisted of peripheral blood, obtained before any cancer treatment. The receptor set was obtained from a male donor older than 55 with stage I squamous cell lung carcinoma. The CDR3 runs from the conserved cysteine through the conserved F or W. Each record gives: J gene, V gene, D gene, clone size, CDR3 DNA, CDR3 protein. D genes are given only for firm matches. Expanded clones are given a class, and other clones once, few, many or no size at all.

TRBJ2-7 TRBV30 TRBD2 once TGTGCCCAGGGCGGGACTAACTACGAGCAGTACTTC CAQGGTNYEQYF
TRBJ2-5 TRBV10-3 . . TGTGCCATCAGTGAGTCCGAGGGATTAGCGGCAGAGACCCAGTACTTC CAISESEGLAAETQYF
TRBJ2-5 TRBV5-1 TRBD1 . TGCGCCAGCAGCCGGGACAGGGGGCTAGAGAAGACCCAGTACTTC CASSRDRGLEKTQYF
TRBJ2-5 TRBV2 TRBD2 . TGTGCCAGCAATCGACTAGCGGCTGAGGCCCAGTACTTC CASNRLAAEAQYF
TRBJ2-5 TRBV19 . . TGTGCCAGTAGCTCCATAACTCTCAGAGGGCACCAAGAGACCCAGTACTTC CASSSITLRGHQETQYF
TRBJ2-7 TRBV19 . . TGTGCCAGTAGTCCTCCCGGGTCCCAACCGGAGCAGTACTTC CASSPPGSQPEQYF
TRBJ1-1 TRBV2 TRBD1 . TGTGCCAGCATTTCAGGGGGCGCGTTCTCAAGGGCTTTCTTT CASISGGAFSRAFF
TRBJ1-5 TRBV7-2 . . TGTGCCAGCAGCTCGGACAGACTGAATCAGCCCCAGCATTTT CASSSDRLNQPQHF
TRBJ1-3 TRBV2 . . TGTGCCAGCAGCCTGGGTATTGTTCTGGACACCATATATTTT CASSLGIVLDTIYF
TRBJ1-5 TRBV7-8 . . TGTGCCAGCAGCATTCAACAGGGTAGGCGTCAGCCCCAGCATTTT CASSIQQGRRQPQHF
TRBJ1-1 TRBV10-3 TRBD1 . TGTGCCATCAGTGAGTCCCGACAGGGGGACACTGAAGCTTTCTTT CAISESRQGDTEAFF
TRBJ1-4 TRBV5-6 TRBD1 . TGTGCCAGCAGCCGAGACAGGGGGCGAGGGAAACTGTTTTTT CASSRDRGRGKLFF
TRBJ2-5 TRBV6-5 . . TGTGCCAGCAGTTACTCTTTGGGGGGCCAAGAGACCCAGTACTTC CASSYSLGGQETQYF
TRBJ2-1 TRBV19 TRBD1 . TGTGCCAGTAGTCTGGACAGGGGGCTTTACAATGAGCAGTTCTTC CASSLDRGLYNEQFF
TRBJ2-7 TRBV11-1 . . TGTGCCAGCAGCTTGTGGGGCGCATCCGAGCAGTACTTC CASSLWGASEQYF
TRBJ2-5 TRBV2 TRBD2 . TGTGCCAGCAGCCGGGGACTACACCAAGAGACCCAGTACTTC CASSRGLHQETQYF
TRBJ2-1 TRBV11-2 TRBD2 . TGTGCCAGCAGCTTAACACTAGCGGGGTTCAATGAGCAGTTCTTC CASSLTLAGFNEQFF
TRBJ1-2 TRBV4-3 . few TGCGCCAGCAGCCAAGATGGCACAGGACTTCCCAGAGGCTACACCTTC CASSQDGTGLPRGYTF
TRBJ2-1 TRBV6-5 TRBD2 . TGTGCCAGCAGTTCCACCGGGACTAGAAGCAATGAGCAGTTCTTC CASSSTGTRSNEQFF
TRBJ1-5 TRBV5-1 . once TGCGCCAGCAGCTTGGGACTTCGCCGAAAGCCCCAGCATTTT CASSLGLRRKPQHF
TRBJ1-3 TRBV5-1 TRBD1 . TGCGCCAGCAGCCCAGGAGACAGGGGGATTAGGACCATATATTTT CASSPGDRGIRTIYF
TRBJ2-7 TRBV10-1 . . TGCGCCAGCAGTGAGCACAGAAATTTCTACGAGCAGTACTTC CASSEHRNFYEQYF
TRBJ2-5 TRBV19 . . TGTGCCACCAGGGTAATGGAGACCCAGTACTTC CATRVMETQYF
TRBJ1-6 TRBV10-3 . . TGTGCCATCAGTGAAAGGGGCAGCGTCTCCTATAATTCACCCCTCCACTTT CAISERGSVSYNSPLHF
TRBJ1-2 TRBV19 TRBD1 . TGTGCCAGTAGTCCAGGGACAGGGGAGCATAAGCGCTATGGCTACACCTTC CASSPGTGEHKRYGYTF
TRBJ2-3 TRBV6-5 . . TGTGCCAGCAGCGGACACCATCCAGATACGCAGTATTTT CASSGHHPDTQYF
TRBJ1-6 TRBV7-2 TRBD1 . TGTGCCAGCAGACCTGGACAGGGGTATAATTCACCCCTCCACTTT CASRPGQGYNSPLHF